This is a list of T cell receptor beta chains from one sample in a study of blood T cell repertoires in COVID-19. The method was immunoSEQ multiplex PCR; TCRdb's version includes in-frame clones alone and lacks a portion of them. The top ten clones hold 5.5% to 8.5% of a sample with 300,000 or so clones, 70% to 90% of them seen once. The sequenced sample was peripheral blood. These receptor sequences come from a woman aged 30 to 39 who had recovered from COVID-19. The CDR3 runs from the conserved cysteine through the conserved F or W. A D gene is named only where the DNA matches it firmly.

D gene	J gene	V gene	CDR3 protein
TRBD1	TRBJ2-1	TRBV5-1	CASSWGQGDGNEQFF
TRBD1	TRBJ1-4	TRBV30	CALGGGTDRGYQEKLFF
NA	TRBJ2-1	TRBV6-5	CASRIMADYNEQFF
TRBD1	TRBJ1-5	TRBV28	CASRAGGGEPQHF
NA	TRBJ2-5	TRBV30	CAWSVLRGIGETQYF
NA	TRBJ1-5	TRBV6-5	CASSPGGYSNQPQHF
NA	TRBJ1-1	TRBV6-6	CASTSRTVATEAFF
NA	TRBJ2-3	TRBV5-6	CASSSFTDTQYF
NA	TRBJ1-2	TRBV7-8	CASSLGRGRSYGYTF
NA	TRBJ2-7	TRBV4-1	CASSQVLGGEQYF
NA	TRBJ1-2	TRBV28	CASSGQFYGYTF
TRBD2	TRBJ2-2	TRBV3-1/TRBV3-2	CASSHGGGAGTGELFF
NA	TRBJ1-1	TRBV5-1	CASSPGVWRLNTEAFF
TRBD1	TRBJ1-3	TRBV9	CASTTTGAAGNTIYF
TRBD1	TRBJ1-1	TRBV28	CASSDAYRGARAFF
NA	TRBJ2-4	TRBV5-4	CASSGGSPGAKNIQYF
TRBD2	TRBJ2-1	TRBV29-1	CSVEKQGLTGGSYNEQFF